A selection of T cell receptor beta chains follows, all from one sample in a study of beta chain features in type 1 diabetes. Assay: immunoSEQ multiplex PCR; the TCRdb copy retains only in-frame clones and omits some. In the table there are tens of thousands of clones, under 60% of which are singletons. Source material: Tregs from blood. The receptors shown here come from a woman aged 40 to 50 with type 1 diabetes. Each CDR3 is given with its conserved first and last residue. A D gene is named only where the DNA matches it firmly. Not every row has a clone size; where given, it reads once, few, many or a size class.

d_call	v_call	cdr3_length	clone_size	j_call	cdr3_aa
TRBD1	TRBV6-5	15	-	TRBJ1-1	CASSHRQGMDTEAFF
-	TRBV2	14	-	TRBJ2-1	CASNKGVAYNEQFF
TRBD2	TRBV9	15	few	TRBJ2-3	CASGTSGFLTDTQYF
-	TRBV7-2	13	once	TRBJ1-4	CASSLRGNEKLFF
TRBD1	TRBV29-1	13	medium-sized	TRBJ1-1	CSVDPGQGLEAFF
-	TRBV7-3	15	-	TRBJ2-6	CASSQPGSGANVLTF
-	TRBV7-9	12	once	TRBJ2-3	CASSLGRDTQYF
TRBD2	TRBV7-2	13	few	TRBJ2-2	CASRGANTGELFF
-	TRBV11-2	11	-	TRBJ1-1	CASSSSTEAFF
TRBD1	TRBV5-1	17	once	TRBJ2-3	CASSNHFGTGGTDTQYF
TRBD1	TRBV6-1	14	-	TRBJ1-1	CASSPRTGATEAFF
TRBD1	TRBV7-2	13	-	TRBJ1-2	CASSSTGGGGYTF
TRBD1	TRBV28	22	few	TRBJ2-1	CASSLFPRQGGNYYYYYNEQFF
-	TRBV27	13	few	TRBJ2-7	CASSLDLGYEQYF
-	TRBV4-1	13	-	TRBJ2-3	CASSYGGVDTQYF
-	TRBV10-3	16	few	TRBJ2-1	CAISENPASSYNEQFF
-	TRBV7-9	12	-	TRBJ1-5	CASSPIDQPQHF
TRBD2	TRBV28	14	few	TRBJ2-1	CASSTPGLAGEQFF
TRBD1	TRBV18	15	-	TRBJ2-1	CASARRGTGDHVQFF
TRBD1	TRBV7-9	14	many	TRBJ1-1	CASSLGTGYTEAFF
-	TRBV5-1	16	few	TRBJ2-1	CASSLELALNGNEQFF
-	TRBV7-2	15	-	TRBJ1-5	CASSLVAGEGQPQHF
-	TRBV5-1	16	-	TRBJ2-3	CASSLVQGISTDTQYF
-	TRBV6-1	14	-	TRBJ2-2	CASKWTTNTGELFF
TRBD1	TRBV2	15	-	TRBJ1-4	CASTQMDRFNEKLFF
TRBD1	TRBV13	16	few	TRBJ2-7	CASRDVGTASSYEQYF
TRBD1	TRBV25-1	13	few	TRBJ2-1	CASRRTGGNEQFF
-	TRBV2	14	-	TRBJ1-1	CASSGQGLNTEAFF
-	TRBV11-1	14	few	TRBJ2-3	CASSRVVATDTQYF